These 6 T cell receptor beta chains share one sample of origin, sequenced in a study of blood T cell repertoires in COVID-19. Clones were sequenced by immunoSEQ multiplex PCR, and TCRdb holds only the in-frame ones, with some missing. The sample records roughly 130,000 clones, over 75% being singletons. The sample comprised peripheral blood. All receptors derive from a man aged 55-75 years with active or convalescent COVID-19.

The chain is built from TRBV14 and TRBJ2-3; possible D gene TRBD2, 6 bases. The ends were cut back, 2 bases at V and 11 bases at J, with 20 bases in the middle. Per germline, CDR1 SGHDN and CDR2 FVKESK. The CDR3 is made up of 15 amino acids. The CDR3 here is CASSQRTPPGAKQYF. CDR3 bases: TGTGCCAGCAGCCAAAGGACCCCTCCGGGAGCTAAGCAGTATTTT.

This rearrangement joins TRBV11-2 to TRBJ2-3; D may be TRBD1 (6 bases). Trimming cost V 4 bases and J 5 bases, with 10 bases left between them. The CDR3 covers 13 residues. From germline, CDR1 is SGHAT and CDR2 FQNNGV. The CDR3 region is CASSSLGGDTQYF. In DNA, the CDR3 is TGTGCCAGCAGCTCGTTAGGGGGAGATACGCAGTATTTT.

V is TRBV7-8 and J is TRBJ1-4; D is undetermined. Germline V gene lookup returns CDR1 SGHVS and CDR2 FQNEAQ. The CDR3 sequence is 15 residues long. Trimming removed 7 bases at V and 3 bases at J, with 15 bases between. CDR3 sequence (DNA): TGTGCCAGCACCCGGAACCGGGGATCTAATGAAAAACTGTTTTTT. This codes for CASTRNRGSNEKLFF.

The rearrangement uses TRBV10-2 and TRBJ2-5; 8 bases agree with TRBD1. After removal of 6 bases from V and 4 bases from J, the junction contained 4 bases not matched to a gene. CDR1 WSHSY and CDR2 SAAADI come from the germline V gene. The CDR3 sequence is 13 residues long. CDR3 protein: CASRETGAETQYF. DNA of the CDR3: TGCGCCAGCAGGGAGACAGGGGCAGAGACCCAGTACTTC.

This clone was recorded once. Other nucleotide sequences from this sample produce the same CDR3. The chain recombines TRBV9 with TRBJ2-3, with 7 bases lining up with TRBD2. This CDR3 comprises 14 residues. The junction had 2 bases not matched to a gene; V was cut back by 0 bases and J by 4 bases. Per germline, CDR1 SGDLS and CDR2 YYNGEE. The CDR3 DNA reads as TGTGCCAGCAGCGTAGCGGGGGGTGCAGATACGCAGTATTTT. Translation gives CASSVAGGADTQYF.

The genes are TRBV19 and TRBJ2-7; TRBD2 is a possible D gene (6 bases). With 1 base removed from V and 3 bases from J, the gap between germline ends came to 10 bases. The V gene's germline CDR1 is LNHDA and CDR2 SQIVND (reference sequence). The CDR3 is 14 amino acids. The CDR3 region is CASSIVAGRYEQYF. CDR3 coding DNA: TGTGCCAGTAGTATAGTCGCGGGGCGCTACGAGCAGTACTTC.